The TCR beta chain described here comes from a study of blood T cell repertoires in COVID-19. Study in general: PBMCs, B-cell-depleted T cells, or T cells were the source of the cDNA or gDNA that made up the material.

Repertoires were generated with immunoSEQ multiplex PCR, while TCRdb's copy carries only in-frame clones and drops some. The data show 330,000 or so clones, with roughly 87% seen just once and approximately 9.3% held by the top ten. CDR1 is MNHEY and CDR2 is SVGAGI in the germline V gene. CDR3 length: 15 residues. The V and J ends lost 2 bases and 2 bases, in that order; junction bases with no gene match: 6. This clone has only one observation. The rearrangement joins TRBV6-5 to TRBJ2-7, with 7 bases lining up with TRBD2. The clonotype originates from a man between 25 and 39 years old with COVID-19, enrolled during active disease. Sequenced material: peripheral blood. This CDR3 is CASSYGGGVAYEQYF. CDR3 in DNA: TGTGCCAGCAGTTACGGGGGAGGGGTCGCCTACGAGCAGTACTTC.